This is a list of T cell receptor beta chains from one sample in a study of T cell responses to AZD1222 COVID-19 vaccine. The method was immunoSEQ multiplex PCR; TCRdb's version includes in-frame clones alone and lacks a portion of them. The sample contains around 140,000 clones, more than 85% of which appear only once. The specimen was peripheral blood, collected on day 0 of AZD1222 vaccination. These receptors originate from an adult in good health. The CDR3 runs from the conserved cysteine through the conserved F or W. Each record gives: CDR3 DNA, CDR3 protein, V gene, J gene, D gene, clone size. A D gene is named only where the DNA matches it firmly. For some rows the clone size is stated as once, few or many, or as a class when expanded; others skip it.

TGTGCCAGCAGCCCCTTGGGGGGGAACACTGAAGCTTTCTTT	CASSPLGGNTEAFF	TRBV5-8	TRBJ1-1	NA	NA
TGTGCCTGGAGTGTAGGGTCTAGCGGGCAAGAGACCCAGTACTTC	CAWSVGSSGQETQYF	TRBV30	TRBJ2-5	TRBD2	NA
TGTGCCAGCAGCCTCAGTACCACCGTCACTGAAGCTTTCTTT	CASSLSTTVTEAFF	TRBV7-9	TRBJ1-1	NA	NA
TGTGCCAGCAGCTTAGAAGGAGGGCCCAACTCGCCCGGGACCACCATATATTTT	CASSLEGGPNSPGTTIYF	TRBV7-2	TRBJ1-3	NA	NA
TGTGCCAGCAGCTTGGGAATCGGGAGGGGAGGAGAGACTGAAGCTTTCTTT	CASSLGIGRGGETEAFF	TRBV5-4	TRBJ1-1	NA	NA
TGTGCCAGCAGCCCGCTGGAGGCGGGCTATGGCTACACCTTC	CASSPLEAGYGYTF	TRBV7-9	TRBJ1-2	NA	NA
TGTGCCAGTAGTATGGGGAATACCTACGAGCAGTACTTC	CASSMGNTYEQYF	TRBV19	TRBJ2-7	NA	once
TGCAGTGCTAGTCACAGCCAGAGCACAGATACGCAGTATTTT	CSASHSQSTDTQYF	TRBV20-1	TRBJ2-3	NA	NA
TGTGCTAGTGGTTTCTCCTACGAGCAGTACTTC	CASGFSYEQYF	TRBV12-5	TRBJ2-7	NA	NA
TGTGCCAGCAGCCAAGGGTGGAATTCACCCCTCCACTTT	CASSQGWNSPLHF	TRBV14	TRBJ1-6	NA	NA
TGTGCCAGCAGTTACTCACATAGCGCCCAGTTCTTC	CASSYSHSAQFF	TRBV6-5	TRBJ2-1	NA	NA
TGTGCCAGCAGCTTAAAGGAAATGGACTATGGCTACACCTTC	CASSLKEMDYGYTF	TRBV5-4	TRBJ1-2	NA	NA
TGTGCCAGCAGCTTAGTCGGTCGGAGGAGCTCTGGAAACACCATATATTTT	CASSLVGRRSSGNTIYF	TRBV7-2	TRBJ1-3	NA	NA
TGCAGTGCTAGTGGACAGGGCGGTAGCAATCAGCCCCAGCATTTT	CSASGQGGSNQPQHF	TRBV20-1	TRBJ1-5	TRBD1	NA
TGTGCCAGTAGTACCCAGGGGTTTGGGAATGAAAAACTGTTTTTT	CASSTQGFGNEKLFF	TRBV19	TRBJ1-4	NA	NA
TGTGCCAGCTCACCGGATCAGTCAGGAAACACCATATATTTT	CASSPDQSGNTIYF	TRBV18	TRBJ1-3	NA	NA
TGTGCCAGCAGCTTTATAGCGGGGGGGCCGAAGACCCAGTACTTC	CASSFIAGGPKTQYF	TRBV3-1/TRBV3-2	TRBJ2-5	TRBD2	NA
TGTGCCAGCAGTTACGGTCTTTTGGACAGACGACAAAACTATGGCTACACCTTC	CASSYGLLDRRQNYGYTF	TRBV6-2/TRBV6-3	TRBJ1-2	NA	NA
TGTGCCACCAGTCTGGGGGCGAACTATGGCTACACCTTC	CATSLGANYGYTF	TRBV24-1	TRBJ1-2	NA	NA
TGTGCCAGCAGCCCTATGATCCGGGGCACAGATACGCAGTATTTT	CASSPMIRGTDTQYF	TRBV7-2	TRBJ2-3	NA	NA
TGTGCCAGCCGACGCGGGAGGGAAGGGAATGAGCAGTTCTTC	CASRRGREGNEQFF	TRBV27	TRBJ2-1	TRBD2	NA
TGTGCCAGCAGCTTCCAGGGAGATCAAAAACTGTTTTTT	CASSFQGDQKLFF	TRBV7-2	TRBJ1-4	NA	NA
TGTGCCAGCAGCGGGGTTTACGAGCAGTACTTC	CASSGVYEQYF	TRBV5-5	TRBJ2-7	NA	NA
TGTGCCAGCAGCTTAGATAGGTTGATGAACACTGAAGCTTTCTTT	CASSLDRLMNTEAFF	TRBV7-9	TRBJ1-1	NA	NA
TGTGCCAGCAGTTTCCGGGAAGTCGCTGAAGCTTTCTTT	CASSFREVAEAFF	TRBV6-2/TRBV6-3	TRBJ1-1	NA	NA
TGTGCCAGCAGCCCCCGCGGGGGGGGGAACATTCAGTACTTC	CASSPRGGGNIQYF	TRBV4-2	TRBJ2-4	TRBD2	NA
TGTGCCAGCAGCTTAGGTCCCGAGCAGTACTTC	CASSLGPEQYF	TRBV7-2	TRBJ2-7	NA	NA
TGCGCCAGCAGCCCCGGGACTAGCGGGGGAAGTAGCACAGATACGCAGTATTTT	CASSPGTSGGSSTDTQYF	TRBV5-1	TRBJ2-3	TRBD2	NA
TGTGCCAGTAGTACCCGTTGGGGGCAGGAGGGCCGACTTTATAGCAATCAGCCCCAGCATTTT	CASSTRWGQEGRLYSNQPQHF	TRBV19	TRBJ1-5	NA	NA
TGCAGTGCTAGTGGTAGCAGGAGACGGCTCAATCAGCCCCAGCATTTT	CSASGSRRRLNQPQHF	TRBV20-1	TRBJ1-5	NA	NA
TGTGCCAGCAGCTTAGCTAGCGGGAGTACGTACGAGCAGTACTTC	CASSLASGSTYEQYF	TRBV9	TRBJ2-7	TRBD2	NA
TGTGCCAGCAGTTTAGGGACAGGGGGCGCTTGGACTGAAGCTTTCTTT	CASSLGTGGAWTEAFF	TRBV28	TRBJ1-1	TRBD1	NA
TGTGCCAGTAAAGAGTATCGGGGGTCAGGAAACACCATATATTTT	CASKEYRGSGNTIYF	TRBV19	TRBJ1-3	NA	few
TGTGCCAGCAGTCCCGACAGGGTTAATGAAAAACTGTTTTTT	CASSPDRVNEKLFF	TRBV2	TRBJ1-4	TRBD1	NA
TGTGCCAGCAGCTCGACAGGGGGAAACACTGAAGCTTTCTTT	CASSSTGGNTEAFF	TRBV9	TRBJ1-1	TRBD1	NA
TGTGCCAGCAGGGGACAGAATCAGCCCCAGCATTTT	CASRGQNQPQHF	TRBV25-1	TRBJ1-5	TRBD1	NA
TGCGCCAGCAGCCATCAAAGTGAGGGGTACGAGCAGTACTTC	CASSHQSEGYEQYF	TRBV4-3	TRBJ2-7	NA	NA
TGTGCCAGCAGCCTCGGAGGACAAGGCCTTTATGGCTACACCTTC	CASSLGGQGLYGYTF	TRBV7-9	TRBJ1-2	NA	NA
TGTGCCAGCAGCCAGGATATTAATCAGCCCCAGCATTTT	CASSQDINQPQHF	TRBV14	TRBJ1-5	NA	NA
TGCGCCAGCAGCCTGAAACAGGGGATGACTGAAGCTTTCTTT	CASSLKQGMTEAFF	TRBV5-1	TRBJ1-1	TRBD1	NA
TGCAGCGTGCCCGACAGGAGTTCCGGAAACACCATATATTTT	CSVPDRSSGNTIYF	TRBV29-1	TRBJ1-3	NA	NA
TGTGCCAGCAGCGGAGGACTAGCGGGAGGGCGCACAGATACGCAGTATTTT	CASSGGLAGGRTDTQYF	TRBV9	TRBJ2-3	TRBD2	NA
TGTGCCAGCAGCAACCGCGGACTAGCTGGAAATGAGCAGTTCTTC	CASSNRGLAGNEQFF	TRBV21-1	TRBJ2-1	NA	NA
TGTGCCAGCAGTTTGGGACAGGGAAGAGAGCAGTACTTC	CASSLGQGREQYF	TRBV27	TRBJ2-7	TRBD1	NA
TGTGCCAGCAGCCCCTCGGGACGGGTTGGAGCTTTCTTT	CASSPSGRVGAFF	TRBV12-3/TRBV12-4	TRBJ1-1	NA	NA
TGCGCCAGCAGCTTGGGACAGCCAACAACTAATGAAAAACTGTTTTTT	CASSLGQPTTNEKLFF	TRBV5-1	TRBJ1-4	NA	few
TGCGCCAGCAGCACCAGGGTCGGCAATCAGCCCCAGCATTTT	CASSTRVGNQPQHF	TRBV4-3	TRBJ1-5	NA	NA
TGTGCCAGCAGCCAAGATGGTTCGGGACAGGGGTATTCACCCCTCCACTTT	CASSQDGSGQGYSPLHF	TRBV4-2	TRBJ1-6	TRBD1	once
TGTGCCACCCGGGACACAGACCAAGGGCGGCAGTTCTTC	CATRDTDQGRQFF	TRBV6-4	TRBJ2-1	NA	NA
TGTGCCAGCAGCTCACGGACAGGGCAAGGCGAGCAGTACTTC	CASSSRTGQGEQYF	TRBV7-2	TRBJ2-7	TRBD1	NA